This T cell receptor (beta chain) came from a study of shared clonotypes between healthy human individuals (dated by TCRdb to about 2020). Regarding the complete study: The cohort comprised a couple of women and a few men aged 18 to 49 years. For each donor, CD4 naive and CD4 memory were each run on three plates, CD8 naive on two plates, and CD8 memory on one plate. The study deeply sequenced blood TCR repertoires of five healthy adults to estimate repertoire size and the extent of clonotype sharing between individuals. Different laboratories and diverse techniques were used to prepare libraries and sequence TCR repertoires, to increase sequencing depth and limit assay-specific biases. Per donor, leukapheresis produced somewhere between about 0.9 and 9.5 billion PBMCs.

The paper as a whole reports these results and caveats: Compared with non-shared clonotypes, clonotypes shared by all four sorted-subset donors had higher generation probabilities. Incomplete sequencing was indicated by rarefaction of sorted-subset datasets, despite the large sequencing depth. Only blood was sampled, and tissue TCR repertoires likely differ from those in blood. Larger estimated clonotype richness was generally found for naive subsets than for memory subsets. The small number of donors limited the genetic and exposure-history diversity represented. When four donors were compared, the shared fraction of clonotypes was around 5% for naive CD4, around 3.5% for naive CD8, 2.3% for memory CD4, and approximately 0.4% for memory CD8. Pairwise subsampling indicated that sequencing depth was expected to affect the degree of clonotype sharing among donors.

TCR CDR3 regions were amplified from genomic DNA by multiplex PCR using the deep immunoSEQ assay. Extracted genomic DNA from each cell subset was distributed evenly across all wells of several immunoSEQ 96-well plates, and each plate was treated as a replicate. For sorted subsets, about 200 ng genomic DNA, equal to tens of thousands of T cell genomes, was loaded into each replicate PCR. Purified libraries were measured with a Qubit 3.0 fluorometer, size-checked on a Bioanalyzer 2100, and measured again with the KAPA Library Quantification kit. Every immunoSEQ 96-well plate was sequenced on a dedicated single-read 150-cycle Illumina NextSeq 550 flow cell. Processing in the source paper ran as follows. Because the immunoSEQ output included only junctional sequences and no quality scores, the filtering could not be the same as the filtering used for full-length reads. To assign V/J genes and CDR3, sequences were annotated using PyIR, a Python wrapper for IgBLAST v1.9, with IMGT germline references. Reads were removed for weak V/J assignments (E-value above 1e-6), missing CDR3, stop codons, out-of-frame junctions, or ambiguous translated residues. A V3J clonotype was defined by an identical inferred V gene, J gene, and CDR3 amino acid sequence. Percentage overlap between repertoires was calculated by dividing the number of shared unique clonotypes by the size of the smaller repertoire. Repertoire richness was assessed with RTK rarefaction, the Chao1 estimator, and Recon v2.1 estimates of unobserved clonotypes. OLGA was used to compute generation probabilities for all TCRbeta clonotypes that the gDNA method yielded from a handful of donors. TCRdb stores this immuneACCESS table with in-frame sequences only. Part of the clones is absent; in the studies checked, under half of the shortfall reflects unresolved V genes, and no reason is known for the rest. That table is the source of V, J and clone size, and D and trimming were worked out from the DNA. This sample gives 2 million to 2.5 million clones in total; over 85% of them show up just once. 0.13% of the sample is in the top ten clones.

The CDR3 spans 14 residues, from the cysteine through the phenylalanine. Only CDR3 DNA is held: 42 bases, read in frame from base 1. V is reduced by 3 bases and J by 4 bases, leaving a spacing of 13 bases between them. The CDR1 and CDR2 encoded by the germline V gene (reference sequence) are SEHNR and FQNEAQ. The donors were healthy, HIV-negative adults who had no recently reported acute infections or vaccinations. Every donor was a Caucasian adult living in Nashville, Tennessee, USA. CD4+ T cells were enriched by magnetic negative selection, after which naive cells were positively selected on CD45RA and the negative fraction was taken as the memory subset. After blood collection by leukapheresis, PBMCs were isolated using Ficoll-Histopaque density gradient centrifugation and then cryopreserved in the vapor phase of liquid nitrogen. Analytical flow cytometry was used to check the purity and quantity of each magnetically sorted T cell population. Genomic DNA was isolated from each sorted fraction and quantified by UV absorbance on a Nanodrop 2000c.

With regard to this clone: It has no known antigen specificity. Per-nucleotide qualities are absent, and no much larger clonotype sits a single base away.

The V and J genes are TRBV7-9 and TRBJ2-7; the D gene cannot be named for sure. The clonotype comes from a man aged 18 to 30 in good health. The specimen was naive CD4+ T cells sorted from blood. This specimen's cell subset or site label, per the study, means: CD45RA+ positively selected. The nucleotides are TGTGCCAGCAGCTTGGGTTCCGGGCGGTACGAGCAGTACTTC. Translated, it gives CASSLGSGRYEQYF.